This TCR beta chain was captured by sequencing in a study of cytomegalovirus exposure and HLA in healthy donors. Primers: 60 Vbeta forward and 13 Jbeta reverse. Only in-frame clones appear in the TCRdb table, and some are missing; sequencing was by immunoSEQ multiplex PCR. The data show fewer than 250,000 clones, just under 75% seen once. Study-wide points: In an earlier analysis, about 87% or about 30%: the productive usage of most TCR beta V segments. Presence/absence analyses took donor sequencing depth as roughly uniform.

Of note for this clone: The antigen remains undetermined.

The sequence was obtained from a man in his thirties or forties in good health and CMV-seropositive. What was sequenced was PBMCs.

The CDR3 reads CASTGQTNSPLHF. The CDR3 DNA reads TGTGCCAGTACCGGACAGACAAATTCACCCCTCCACTTT. The gene calls are TRBV2 and TRBJ1-6; a possible D gene is TRBD1 (6 bases). CDR3 length equals 13 residues. Trimming left V 9 bases short and J 7 bases short, with 13 bases between. Germline assignment: CDR1 SNHLY and CDR2 FYNNEI.